The clone carrying this T cell receptor (beta chain) was seen a handful of times. This record belongs to a study of response to subunit inactivated influenza vaccine. CDR1 and CDR2 from the germline V gene are MGHDK and SYGVNS. J was trimmed by 9 bases and V by 2 bases; bases with no gene match: 10. The CDR3 consists of 15 residues. One entry per CDR3 protein results from TCRdb running MiXCR on the RT-PCR reads. The data hold around 530,000 distinct CDR3 sequences, with 12% observed a single time. The specimen comprised PBMCs from blood, sampled on the day of vaccination. J is TRBJ2-1 and V is TRBV25-1; 7 bases match TRBD1. This TCR was sampled from a man in his forties or fifties who received an inactivated influenza vaccine. In nucleotides, the CDR3 is TGTGCCAGCAGTGAAACAGGGGTAGTTTTTGGTGAGCAGTTCTTC. This codes for CASSETGVVFGEQFF.